The next 16 T cell receptor beta chains were all read from a single sample in a study of CD8+ T cells in alopecia areata. Treatment: oral pan-JAK inhibitor, 5-10 mg twice daily. Extracted RNA was reverse transcribed into cDNA, the sequencing template. Repertoires were generated with immunoSEQ multiplex PCR, while TCRdb's copy carries only in-frame clones and drops some. In the table there are about 200,000 clones, roughly 60% of which are singletons. Sequencing used CD4+ T cells sorted from blood, obtained at week 24, from a patient treated with tofacitinib. All receptors come from a human donor with alopecia areata.

The V call is TRBV30, the J call TRBJ2-7; D is undetermined. This CDR3 is 11 amino acids long. Germline CDR1 GTSNPN, CDR2 SVGIG (reference sequence). The V end was cut by 1 base, the J end by 4 bases, with 5 bases between. The CDR3, as DNA: TGTGCCTGGAGTGGTAGGTACGAGCAGTACTTC. This codes for CAWSGRYEQYF. Filled out from reference TRBV30 and TRBJ2-7, the complete variable domain reads SQTIHQWPATLVQPVGSPLSLECTVEGTSNPNLYWYRQAAGRGLQLLFYSVGIGQISSEVPQNLSASRPQDRQFILSSKKLLLSDSGFYLCAWSGRYEQYFGPGTRLTVT.

This clone has just a few counts. The V call is TRBV13, the J call TRBJ2-3; the D is unclear. The CDR3 loop spans 14 amino acids. Trimming removed 7 bases from V and 0 bases from J, with 11 bases in between. Germline CDR1 is PRHDT and CDR2 is FYEKMQ (reference sequence). The CDR3 DNA reads TGTGCCAGCATCGCAGGAACTAGCACAGATACGCAGTATTTT. Its translation: CASIAGTSTDTQYF.

This chain uses TRBV29-1 with TRBJ2-3, with D possibly being TRBD2 (5 bases). Between the trimmed V and J ends, which lost 7 bases and 2 bases, there was a span of 16 bases. Germline-derived CDR1 and CDR2 are SQVTM and ANQGSEA. The CDR3 runs 14 residues. The CDR3: CSGTSAASTDTQYF. CDR3 nucleotide sequence: TGCAGCGGAACCTCAGCGGCTTCCACAGATACGCAGTATTTT.

This clone has a single count. The CDR3 region is CASSTQAGGQETQYF. In DNA, the CDR3 is TGTGCCAGCAGTACTCAGGCCGGCGGGCAAGAGACCCAGTACTTC. The chain links TRBV27 to TRBJ2-5; D is perhaps TRBD2 (5 bases). The ends were cut back, 5 bases at V and 2 bases at J, with 15 bases in the middle. The CDR3 has 15 residues. CDR1 is MNHEY, CDR2 SMNVEV, per germline (reference sequence).

V is TRBV5-4 and J is TRBJ1-2, with a tentative D call TRBD1 (5 bases). V lost 4 bases to trimming and J lost 4 bases, with 11 bases between them. CDR1 is SGHNT, CDR2 YYREEE, per germline (reference sequence). This CDR3 has 13 amino acids. CDR3 bases: TGTGCCAGCAGCGTTACAGGTCTCTATGGCTACACCTTC. It encodes CASSVTGLYGYTF.

This clone was detected a few times. The chain recombines TRBV7-9 with TRBJ2-7; 13 nucleotides align to TRBD2. There are 15 residues in the CDR3. Germline V gene data show CDR1 as SEHNR and CDR2 as FQNEAQ (reference sequence). Unmatched junction bases numbered 7, after V lost 5 bases and J lost 6 bases. The CDR3 DNA reads TGTGCCAGCAGCCCTAGGACTAGCGGGAGAGGCGAGCAGTACTTC. Protein product: CASSPRTSGRGEQYF.

The chain links TRBV2 to TRBJ2-3; D is possibly TRBD1 (6 bases). Germline CDR1 is SNHLY and CDR2 is FYNNEI. This CDR3 has 15 amino acids. Trimming removed 6 bases from V and 0 bases from J, with 13 bases in between. CDR3 in amino acids: CASRARDTSTDTQYF. The CDR3 coding sequence is TGTGCCAGCAGGGCCCGGGACACAAGCACAGATACGCAGTATTTT.

Turning to this clone: The same CDR3 is also encoded by other DNA sequences in this sample. This sequence joins TRBV5-1 and TRBJ2-5; no firm D call. The germline V and J ends were trimmed by 2 bases and 1 base, with 6 bases remaining between them. Germline V lookup: CDR1 SGHRS, CDR2 YFSETQ. There are 13 residues in the CDR3. CDR3 protein: CASSFRSQETQYF. In DNA, the CDR3 is TGCGCCAGCAGCTTCCGCAGCCAAGAGACCCAGTACTTC.

This chain uses TRBV6-5 with TRBJ1-2, with 10 bases identical to TRBD1. Germline loops: CDR1 MNHEY, CDR2 SVGAGI. CDR3 size: 15 residues. J gave up 7 bases and V 6 bases, and 11 bases lay outside the gene matches. The CDR3 sequence is CASSRKPGQGSGYTF. The CDR3 DNA follows: TGTGCCAGCAGCCGCAAGCCGGGACAGGGGAGTGGCTACACCTTC.

The chain joins TRBV15 to TRBJ2-7; weak D call: TRBD2 (6 bases). The CDR3 sequence is 13 residues long. Germline values: CDR1 LNHNV, CDR2 YYDKDF (reference sequence). The V end lost 1 base, the J end lost 7 bases, and 11 bases lay between the germline ends. The DNA of the CDR3 is TGTGCCACCAGCAGAGTAGGGGCGGGAGAGCAGTACTTC. It yields the protein CATSRVGAGEQYF.

A few counts support this clone. The V gene is TRBV9, the J gene TRBJ2-1; D is uncertain. The CDR3 runs 13 residues. Germline values: CDR1 SGDLS, CDR2 YYNGEE. V was pared by 2 bases and J by 7 bases, with 10 bases between. CDR3 nucleotides: TGTGCCAGCAGCGTGGATGTACTTAATGAGCAGTTCTTC. As protein: CASSVDVLNEQFF.

The rearrangement links TRBV7-2 to TRBJ2-1; D gene unclear. The CDR3 length is 13 residues. Germline lookup yields CDR1 SGHTA and CDR2 FQGNSA. V dropped 3 bases and J dropped 4 bases, with 7 bases sitting between them. CDR3 amino acids: CASSFDAYNEQFF. CDR3 nucleotides: TGTGCCAGCAGCTTCGACGCATACAATGAGCAGTTCTTC.

This clone was counted between two and nine times. This chain joins TRBV29-1 and TRBJ2-3, with D possibly matching TRBD1 (5 bases). V was clipped by 3 bases and J by 3 bases, with 16 bases between them. Germline-derived CDR1 and CDR2 are SQVTM and ANQGSEA. CDR3 length: 15 amino acids. The DNA for the CDR3 is TGCAGCGTTGATTTCGGACGCCCAGGGACAGATACGCAGTATTTT. Translated, it gives CSVDFGRPGTDTQYF.

The V gene is TRBV9, the J gene TRBJ2-2, with a weak D call TRBD1 (6 bases). V shed 4 bases and J shed 5 bases, with 9 bases lying between them. From germline, CDR1 is SGDLS and CDR2 YYNGEE. The CDR3 covers 13 residues. In nucleotides, the CDR3 is TGTGCCAGCAGCCCAGGGGTTACCGGGGAGCTGTTTTTT. Amino acids: CASSPGVTGELFF.

The count of this clone is one. The rearrangement links TRBV5-6 to TRBJ1-6; 7 bases agree with TRBD1. The J segment lost 8 bases and the V segment lost 3 bases, leaving 11 bases of the junction unmatched. Germline V gives CDR1 SGHDT, CDR2 YYEEEE. The CDR3 spans 16 residues. CDR3 region: CASSWPGQRLDSPLHF. DNA of the CDR3: TGTGCCAGCAGCTGGCCGGGACAGAGATTGGATTCACCCCTCCACTTT.

The chain combines TRBV10-3 with TRBJ2-3; possible D gene TRBD2, 5 bases. Germline V lookup: CDR1 ENHRY, CDR2 SYGVKD. The CDR3 sequence is 16 residues long. Trimming removed 6 bases at V and 0 bases at J, with 16 bases between. The CDR3: CAIRFRHGESTDTQYF. The CDR3 DNA reads TGTGCCATCAGATTCAGACACGGGGAGAGCACAGATACGCAGTATTTT.